The clone carrying this T cell receptor beta chain was found once. Study processing details: Estimation of nucleated cell counts relied on the amplification of reference gene primers. The data were produced by immunoSEQ multiplex PCR, yet TCRdb's version contains in-frame clones alone and is incomplete. Clone size and V and J calls were adopted from that table, with D and trimming inferred from the DNA. The sample has 72,000 or so clones, 86% seen once. There are 16 residues in the CDR3. Germline CDR1 is MNHNS and CDR2 is SASEGT. The trim removed 3 bases at V and 2 bases at J, leaving 2 bases unmatched. The data originate from a study of blood T cell repertoires in COVID-19. Study-wide background: Acute and convalescent COVID-19 samples came from the United States, Italy and Spain. Sample material is recorded as cDNA or gDNA derived from T cells, B-cell-depleted T cells, or PBMCs.

Sequences were obtained from peripheral blood. This receptor was obtained from a woman aged 60-70 years with acute or convalescent COVID-19. V is TRBV6-1 and J is TRBJ2-1; 12 bases match TRBD2. CDR3 in amino acids: CASSDGLAGTYNEQFF. CDR3 sequence (DNA): TGTGCCAGCAGTGATGGACTAGCGGGGACCTACAATGAGCAGTTCTTC.